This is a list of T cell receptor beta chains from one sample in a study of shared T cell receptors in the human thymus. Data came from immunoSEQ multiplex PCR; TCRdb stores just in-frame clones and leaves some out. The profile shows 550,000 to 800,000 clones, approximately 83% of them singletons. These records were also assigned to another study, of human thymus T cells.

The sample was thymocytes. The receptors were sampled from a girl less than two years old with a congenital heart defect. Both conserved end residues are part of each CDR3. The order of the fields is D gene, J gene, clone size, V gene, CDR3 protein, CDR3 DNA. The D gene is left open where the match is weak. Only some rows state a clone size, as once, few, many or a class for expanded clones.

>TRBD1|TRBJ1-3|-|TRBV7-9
CASRSSFTGARSGNTIYF
TGTGCCAGCAGATCCTCCTTCACAGGGGCCCGCTCTGGAAACACCATATATTTT
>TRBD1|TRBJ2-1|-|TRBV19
CASRGQGRLSSLDGEQFF
TGTGCCAGTAGAGGACAGGGTAGACTCTCCAGTTTGGACGGTGAGCAGTTCTTC
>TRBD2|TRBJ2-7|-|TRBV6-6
CASSYGAGDTSYEQYF
TGTGCCAGCAGTTACGGTGCGGGGGATACCTCCTACGAGCAGTACTTC
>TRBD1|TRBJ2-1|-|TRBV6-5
CASSYSGQGGNEQFF
TGTGCCAGCAGTTACTCAGGACAGGGGGGAAATGAGCAGTTCTTC
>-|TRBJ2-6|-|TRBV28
CASSSTPRSSGANVLTF
TGTGCCAGCAGTTCCACGCCGAGGTCCTCTGGGGCCAACGTCCTGACTTTC
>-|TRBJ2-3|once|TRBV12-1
CASSFGLAGRLDTQYF
TGTGCCAGCAGCTTTGGGCTAGCGGGGAGGTTAGATACGCAGTATTTT
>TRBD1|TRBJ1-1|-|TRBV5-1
CASSRPRTGEGMNTEAFF
TGCGCCAGCAGCAGACCCCGGACAGGGGAAGGGATGAACACTGAAGCTTTCTTT
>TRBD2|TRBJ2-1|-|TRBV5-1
CASSLAGGHNEQFF
TGCGCCAGCAGCTTGGCGGGGGGTCACAATGAGCAGTTCTTC
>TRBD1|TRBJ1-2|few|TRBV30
CAWSVTGGLGVYGYTF
TGTGCCTGGAGTGTGACAGGGGGATTGGGGGTCTATGGCTACACCTTC
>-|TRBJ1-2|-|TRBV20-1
CSARRDTGYTF
TGCAGTGCTAGACGGGACACTGGCTACACCTTC
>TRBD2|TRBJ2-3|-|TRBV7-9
CASSLELAGSWDTQYF
TGTGCCAGCAGCTTAGAACTAGCGGGGTCGTGGGATACGCAGTATTTT
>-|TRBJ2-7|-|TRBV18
CASSPGFVSGACPMGPNREQYF
TGTGCCAGCTCACCGGGGTTCGTTTCAGGGGCATGTCCCATGGGCCCAAATCGCGAGCAGTACTTC
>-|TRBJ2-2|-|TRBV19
CASSISTSNTGELFF
TGTGCCAGTAGTATTAGTACCTCTAACACCGGGGAGCTGTTTTTT